This T cell receptor (beta chain) was sequenced for a study of technical replicates of blood from a few donors. There are 15 residues in the CDR3. Germline V gives CDR1 SEHNR, CDR2 FQNEAQ (reference sequence). Unmatched junction bases numbered 5, after V lost 2 bases and J lost 4 bases. Data came from immunoSEQ multiplex PCR; TCRdb stores just in-frame clones and leaves some out. The data show about 75,000 clones, with roughly 91% seen just once and 0.35% to 0.45% held by the top ten. The gene calls are TRBV7-9 and TRBJ2-5; 9 bases line up with TRBD2. This clonotype was sampled from a human donor in good health. Some clones in this sample may be carry-over from other donors' samples. Sequencing input: T cells isolated from PBMCs. The CDR3 protein is CASSLRRGGGETQYF. The DNA for the CDR3 is TGTGCCAGCAGCTTACGGCGGGGGGGCGGAGAGACCCAGTACTTC.